The entry below describes one T cell receptor beta chain. The antigen this receptor binds is unknown. One end of the junction fails to match germline, which may point to a read error. These data come from a study of T cell repertoires in cytomegalovirus infection (dated by TCRdb to between 2017 and 2020). Broadly, across the study: The HLA type of each donor mattered for the analysis, because public TCR beta signatures pointed to carriage of CMV infection along with the matching HLA type. Results the study describes overall, beyond this receptor: In the ex vivo response, HLA-C-restricted CMV-specific TCR beta clonotypes were dominant, and in two of eight donors the single most frequent clonotype came from this HLA-C-restricted group. In both this cohort and an independent roughly 350-donor cohort, the cumulative frequency of public TCR beta family members distinguished carriers of CMV infection plus the relevant HLA type.

The germline V gene yields MGHRA for CDR1 and YSYEKL for CDR2. The CDR3, cysteine through phenylalanine, is 15 amino acids long. The entry retains the CDR3 DNA only, 45 bases that are in frame from base 1. Sequencing used an Illumina HiSeq 1500. Through fastp at Q25 and MiXCR, TCRdb rebuilt clones from the public reads, retaining in-frame beta chains. When rows share a CDR3 protein, they turn into one entry using the most common DNA and genes. This sample lists around 550,000 distinct CDR3 sequences; 26% were detected once. The ten largest clones capture under 15% of the sample. Sequencing was done on a sample of PBMCs. The chain joins TRBV4-1 to TRBJ2-1; 9 central nucleotides agree with TRBD2. The source is a human donor in good health (CMV status not recorded). Some clones in this sample may be carry-over from other donors' samples. The CDR3 is CASSQVAGAYNEQIF. The nucleotides are TGCGCCAGCAGCCAAGTAGCGGGGGCCTACAATGAGCAGATCTTC.